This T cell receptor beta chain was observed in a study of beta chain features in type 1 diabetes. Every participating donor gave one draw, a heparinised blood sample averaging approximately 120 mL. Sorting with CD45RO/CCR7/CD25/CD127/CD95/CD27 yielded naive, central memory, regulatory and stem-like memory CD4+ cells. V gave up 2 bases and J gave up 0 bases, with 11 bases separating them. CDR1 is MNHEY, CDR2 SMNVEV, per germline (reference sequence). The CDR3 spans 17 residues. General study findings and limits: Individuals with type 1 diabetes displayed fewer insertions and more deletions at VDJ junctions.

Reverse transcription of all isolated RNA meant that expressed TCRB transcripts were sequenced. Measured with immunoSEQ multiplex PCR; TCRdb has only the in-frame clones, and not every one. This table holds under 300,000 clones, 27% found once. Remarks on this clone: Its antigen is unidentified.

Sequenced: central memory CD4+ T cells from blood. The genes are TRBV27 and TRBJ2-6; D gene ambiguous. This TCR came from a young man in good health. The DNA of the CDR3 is TGTGCCAGCAGTTTACAGCCGCGAAGCTCTGGGGCCAACGTCCTGACTTTC. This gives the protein CASSLQPRSSGANVLTF.